The 26 T cell receptor beta chains listed next were all sequenced from one sample in a study of T cell repertoires in cytomegalovirus infection. No antigen is known for these receptors. TCRdb ran MiXCR on the reads and lists one entry per CDR3 protein. This sample has 150,000 to 200,000 distinct CDR3 sequences; about a fifth occur once, and the top ten carry around a quarter. The input for sequencing was CD8+ T cells from cultured PBMCs, taken from culture after CMV antigen stimulation. The receptors derive from a human donor in good health (CMV status not recorded). Some clones in this sample may be carry-over from other donors' samples.

This clonotype has ten or more counts. The V gene is TRBV27, the J gene TRBJ2-2; D might be TRBD1 (5 bases). The CDR3 loop spans 15 amino acids. The germline V and J ends were trimmed by 6 bases and 5 bases, with 16 bases remaining between them. The germline gives CDR1 MNHEY, CDR2 SMNVEV (reference sequence). Written as DNA, the CDR3 is TGTGCCAGCAGCTTCTCTCGGAGACAGACCGGGGAGCTGTTTTTT. Protein product: CASSFSRRQTGELFF.

The J gene is TRBJ2-7, the V gene TRBV7-2, with D possibly TRBD2 on 5 matching bases. Germline lookup yields CDR1 SGHTA and CDR2 FQGNSA. The CDR3 is 13 residues long. V lost 1 base and J 1 base, leaving 5 bases between the germline ends. The CDR3 bases are TGTGCCAGCAGCTTAGGGAGGTCCTACGAGCAGTACTTC. This encodes CASSLGRSYEQYF.

This clonotype was seen a handful of times. This chain's CDR3 is CASSSSSGEQFF. CDR3 coding DNA: TGTGCCAGCAGTTCTAGCTCCGGTGAGCAGTTCTTC. The genes are TRBV25-1 and TRBJ2-1, with a tentative D call TRBD2 (5 bases). V dropped 5 bases and J dropped 9 bases, with 11 bases sitting between them. Germline V CDR1 and CDR2: MGHDK, SYGVNS. CDR3 length: 12 amino acids.

About this clonotype itself: The junction shows a germline mismatch at one end, possibly a read error. This sequence joins TRBV6-6 and TRBJ2-7; D ambiguous. The length of the CDR3 is 12 residues. Germline V gene sequence: CDR1 MNHNY, CDR2 SVGAGI (reference sequence). The CDR3, as DNA: TGTGACAGCAGTTACGGTTCCTACGAGCAGTACTTC. It translates to CDSSYGSYEQYF.

This rearrangement joins TRBV7-6 to TRBJ1-4; TRBD1 matches at 8 bases. The CDR3 loop spans 14 amino acids. CDR1 SGHVS and CDR2 FNYEAQ come from the germline V gene. J was trimmed by 5 bases and V by 4 bases; bases with no gene match: 3. In nucleotides, the CDR3 is TGTGCCAGCAGCTCTACAGGGGGAAATGAAAAACTGTTTTTT. Translating it yields CASSSTGGNEKLFF. Filled out from reference TRBV7-6 and TRBJ1-4, the complete variable domain reads GAGVSQSPRYKVTKRGQDVALRCDPISGHVSLYWYRQALGQGPEFLTYFNYEAQQDKSGLPNDRFSAERPEGSISTLTIQRTEQRDSAMYRCASSSTGGNEKLFFGSGTQLSVL.

This clonotype was recorded a few times. CDR3 bases: TGTGCCAGCAGCTCACTCGAAAGGGGCAGGGGCTACGAGCAGTACTTC. Protein: CASSSLERGRGYEQYF. The rearrangement links TRBV7-9 to TRBJ2-7, with D possibly TRBD1 on 6 matching bases. Germline V CDR1 and CDR2: SEHNR, FQNEAQ (reference sequence). Trimming stripped 4 bases from V and 3 bases from J, with 19 bases between. This CDR3 region has 16 residues.

This clonotype has more than one count but fewer than ten. The gene calls are TRBV6-1 and TRBJ1-2; D perhaps matches TRBD1 (5 bases). Germline values: CDR1 MNHNS, CDR2 SASEGT. Trimming stripped 2 bases from V and 5 bases from J, with 18 bases between. The CDR3 is 16 residues long. CDR3: CASSERDGPSIYGYTF. The CDR3 DNA reads as TGTGCCAGCAGTGAAAGGGACGGACCCAGCATATATGGCTACACCTTC.

This clonotype has more than one count but fewer than ten. The rearrangement uses TRBV2 and TRBJ1-6; no reliable D call. The CDR3 is 15 residues long. CDR1 and CDR2 (germline): SNHLY, FYNNEI. Trimming took 7 bases from V and 5 from J, leaving 15 bases between them. This CDR3 is CASTPARSNNSPLHF. Here the CDR3 DNA reads TGTGCCAGCACGCCCGCCCGTTCCAATAATTCACCCCTCCACTTT.

The CDR3, as DNA: TGTGCCAGCAGTTTAGGGAGTAGGGGGCCCGAAGCTTTCTTT. It specifies CASSLGSRGPEAFF. The chain is built from TRBV12-3 or TRBV12-4 and TRBJ1-1, with 7 bases lining up with TRBD1. V was pared by 1 base and J by 8 bases, with 7 bases of the junction left unmatched. This CDR3 is built from 14 residues.

V and J are TRBV7-6 and TRBJ1-1, with 9 positions matching TRBD1. V dropped 5 bases and J dropped 1; count of bases not matched to a gene: 2. Looked up from germline, CDR1 is SGHVS and CDR2 is FNYEAQ. The CDR3 is 14 residues long. This CDR3 reads CASSRTGANTEAFF. The DNA of the CDR3 is TGTGCCAGCAGCCGGACAGGGGCGAACACTGAAGCTTTCTTT.

The chain uses TRBV7-9 and TRBJ1-1; weak D call: TRBD1 (5 bases). CDR1 is SEHNR, CDR2 FQNEAQ, per germline (reference sequence). The length of the CDR3 is 13 residues. V lost 4 bases and J 8 bases, leaving 14 bases between the germline ends. This CDR3 reads CASSSPLGGEAFF. The CDR3 DNA follows: TGTGCCAGCAGCTCCCCTTTGGGGGGAGAAGCTTTCTTT.

The table lists this clonotype with a few counts. The chain has TRBV5-1 and TRBJ1-2, with a tentative D call TRBD1 (6 bases). Trimming pared 3 bases from V and 6 bases from J, leaving 24 bases between. This CDR3 has 17 residues. In germline, CDR1 is SGHRS, CDR2 YFSETQ. The CDR3 loop reads CASSYMPTGEKENGYTF. CDR3 nucleotides: TGCGCCAGCAGCTACATGCCGACAGGAGAGAAAGAAAATGGCTACACCTTC.

This clonotype was observed a few times. This sequence joins TRBV9 and TRBJ2-1; 10 bases match TRBD1. Germline V gene data show CDR1 as SGDLS and CDR2 as YYNGEE. The CDR3 runs to 16 residues. The V gene end was trimmed by 3 bases and the J gene end by 8 bases; junction bases not matched to a gene: 11. The CDR3 sequence: CASSAEAGGTGDEQFF. DNA of the CDR3: TGTGCCAGCAGCGCCGAGGCCGGTGGGACAGGGGATGAGCAGTTCTTC.

The chain is built from TRBV6-6 and TRBJ2-1, with D perhaps TRBD1 (6 bases). This CDR3 contains 13 residues. V was trimmed by 6 bases and J by 6 bases, leaving 12 bases between them. Germline assignment: CDR1 MNHNY and CDR2 SVGAGI (reference sequence). CDR3 coding DNA: TGTGCCAGCAGCCAACAGGGTCCCAATGAGCAGTTCTTC. Residues: CASSQQGPNEQFF.

This clonotype was counted a few times. The CDR3 loop is CASNTPNSPLHF. The DNA for the CDR3 is TGTGCCAGCAATACGCCCAATTCACCCCTCCACTTT. The J gene is TRBJ1-6, the V gene TRBV9; D is undetermined. CDR3 size: 12 residues. V dropped 6 bases and J dropped 7 bases, with 8 bases sitting between them. CDR1 is SGDLS and CDR2 is YYNGEE in the germline V gene.

In its sample, this clonotype was seen a few times. The chain recombines TRBV7-9 with TRBJ1-5; no clear D. The ends were cut back, 1 base at V and 0 bases at J, with 7 bases in the middle. The CDR3 totals 15 residues. Germline V gives CDR1 SEHNR, CDR2 FQNEAQ (reference sequence). CDR3 sequence reads: CASSLVADSNQPQHF. CDR3 DNA sequence: TGTGCCAGCAGCTTAGTTGCCGATAGCAATCAGCCCCAGCATTTT.

The chain carries TRBV7-2 and TRBJ1-6; D gene ambiguous. This CDR3 spans 15 amino acids. V lost 6 bases to trimming and J lost 2 bases, with 11 bases between them. Germline V gene lookup returns CDR1 SGHTA and CDR2 FQGNSA. As DNA, the CDR3 is TGTGCCAGCAGTCTGAGCTGGGCCTATAATTCACCCCTCCACTTT. Amino acid sequence: CASSLSWAYNSPLHF.

This clonotype occurred a few times. The chain employs TRBV7-9 and TRBJ2-1; 11 bases map to TRBD2. Trimming removed 1 base from V and 4 bases from J; junction bases left unmatched: 6. CDR1 is SEHNR and CDR2 is FQNEAQ in the germline V gene (reference sequence). The CDR3 has 17 residues. This CDR3 reads CASSLGSSGGIYNEQFF. The CDR3 DNA is TGTGCCAGCAGCTTAGGTTCTAGCGGGGGGATTTACAATGAGCAGTTCTTC.

The V gene is TRBV20-1, the J gene TRBJ2-3; 7 bases line up with TRBD1. The CDR3 is made up of 15 amino acids. Germline loops: CDR1 DFQATT, CDR2 SNEGSKA (reference sequence). Germline trimming cut 3 bases from V and 4 bases from J; bases unmatched to any gene: 10. CDR3 protein: CSASEEGGGSDTQYF. The CDR3 DNA reads as TGCAGTGCTAGTGAGGAAGGGGGCGGGTCAGATACGCAGTATTTT.

This clonotype was counted between two and nine times. The chain combines TRBV4-1 with TRBJ1-2, with D unresolved. The CDR3 is made up of 14 amino acids. Germline V lookup: CDR1 MGHRA, CDR2 YSYEKL. Trimming took 0 bases from V and 7 from J, leaving 12 bases between them. CDR3 DNA: TGCGCCAGCAGCCAAGATGGAGAACGGGGTGGCTACACCTTC. It codes for CASSQDGERGGYTF.

The V gene is TRBV7-9, the J gene TRBJ1-4, with D perhaps matching TRBD1 (5 bases). Germline V CDR1 and CDR2: SEHNR, FQNEAQ (reference sequence). This CDR3 has 15 residues. V lost 5 bases and J lost 5, with 15 bases in between. The DNA of the CDR3 is TGTGCCAGCAGCCCCCCCGGGGCGAAGAATGAAAAACTGTTTTTT. It specifies CASSPPGAKNEKLFF.

This clonotype was seen a few times. The chain is built from TRBV7-6 and TRBJ2-7, with D tentatively TRBD1 or TRBD2 (7 bases each). Germline CDR1 reads SGHVS; CDR2 reads FNYEAQ. V was clipped by 2 bases and J by 3 bases, with 17 bases between them. The CDR3 has 16 amino acids. CDR3 in DNA: TGTGCCAGCAGCTTAATGGAGTCAGGGGGGGACTACGAGCAGTACTTC. Amino acid sequence: CASSLMESGGDYEQYF.

This sequence joins TRBV28 and TRBJ2-3; D remains ambiguous. Trimming stripped 4 bases from V and 14 bases from J, with 16 bases between. Germline values: CDR1 MDHEN, CDR2 SYDVKM. The CDR3 has 12 residues. DNA of the CDR3: TGTGCCAGCAGTTCTGACCCCCCTTCGGTGTATTTT. As protein: CASSSDPPSVYF.

This chain uses TRBV6-1 with TRBJ2-7; TRBD1 agrees at 9 bases. The CDR3 length is 16 residues. Trimming at V came to 1 base and at J to 2 bases, leaving 6 bases not matched to a gene. CDR1 and CDR2 (germline): MNHNS, SASEGT. The DNA for the CDR3 is TGTGCCAGCAGTGAAGGACAGGGGGTATGGACCTACGAGCAGTACTTC. This sequence encodes CASSEGQGVWTYEQYF.

This clonotype has a handful of counts. This rearrangement joins TRBV7-8 to TRBJ2-7; 9 nucleotides agree with TRBD2. Germline V gene lookup returns CDR1 SGHVS and CDR2 FQNEAQ. J gave up 4 bases and V 8 bases, and 15 bases lay outside the gene matches. The CDR3 runs to 16 residues. CDR3 DNA: TGTGCCAGCTTGGGGGCGGGGGGGCCGGTCAGGTACGAGCAGTACTTC. Its translation: CASLGAGGPVRYEQYF. Using reference TRBV7-8 and TRBJ2-7 for the parts outside the CDR3, the full variable domain is GAGVSQSPRYKVAKRGQDVALRCDPISGHVSLFWYQQALGQGPEFLTYFQNEAQLDKSGLPSDRFFAERPEGSVSTLKIQRTQQEDSAVYLCASLGAGGPVRYEQYFGPGTRLTVT.

This clonotype was observed a handful of times. The chain combines TRBV6-5 with TRBJ2-2, with TRBD1 as a possible D gene (7 bases). The CDR3 contains 17 residues. The V gene lost 2 bases and the J gene lost 6 bases, with 19 bases spanning the gap. From germline, CDR1 is MNHEY and CDR2 SVGAGI. CDR3 DNA sequence: TGTGCCAGCAGTTACCCTCCCAGGGGGGAGAAATCCGGGGAGCTGTTTTTT. It codes for CASSYPPRGEKSGELFF.